This T cell receptor (beta chain) was retrieved from a study of regulatory T cells in long-lasting Graves disease. The TCR beta library used iRepertoire HTBI primers with Arm-PCR amplification of CDR3. TCRdb analysed the multiplex PCR reads with MiXCR anew, one entry per CDR3 protein. Of 650,000 to 850,000 distinct CDR3 sequences detected, about 32% appear once; the ten largest clones hold around 42%. Time point here: persistent/refractory GD, antithyroid drugs over 5 years with positive TRAb. Researchers made the TCR library from RNA that was extracted from PBMCs. V was clipped by 0 bases and J by 4 bases, with 15 bases between them. This CDR3 has 16 amino acids. CDR1 and CDR2 (germline): LGHNA, YNFKEQ.

This receptor was obtained from a female donor with Graves disease. The V and J genes are TRBV4-2 and TRBJ1-2, with D possibly TRBD1 on 6 matching bases. This specimen was peripheral blood mononuclear cells (PBMCs), taken when the disease was refractory, from a patient treated with antithyroid drugs. The CDR3 coding sequence is TGTGCCAGCAGCCAAGATGGGGGGCCGAGCCTCTATGGCTACACCTTC. It is translated as CASSQDGGPSLYGYTF.